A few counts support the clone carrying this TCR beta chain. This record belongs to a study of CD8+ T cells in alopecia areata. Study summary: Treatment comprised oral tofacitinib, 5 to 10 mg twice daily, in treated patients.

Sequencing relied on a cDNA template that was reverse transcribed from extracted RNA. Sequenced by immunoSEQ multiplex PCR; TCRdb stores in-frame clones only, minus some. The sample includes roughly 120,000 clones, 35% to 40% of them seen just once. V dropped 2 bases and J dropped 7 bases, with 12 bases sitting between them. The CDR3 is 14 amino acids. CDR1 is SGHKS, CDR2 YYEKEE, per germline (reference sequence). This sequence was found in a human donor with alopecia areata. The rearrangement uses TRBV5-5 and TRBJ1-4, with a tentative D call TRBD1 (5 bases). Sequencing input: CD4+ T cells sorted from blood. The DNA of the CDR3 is TGTGCCAGCAGCTTCGGGGACTGGGGTGAAAAACTGTTTTTT. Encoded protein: CASSFGDWGEKLFF.